This T cell receptor (beta chain) was sequenced for a study of OX40 agonist ivuxolimab in advanced cancers. About the full investigation: Ivuxolimab, which targeted the costimulatory receptor OX40 (CD134), was an agonistic, fully human IgG2 monoclonal antibody. Intravenous ivuxolimab was administered to patients every 2 weeks at six dose levels: 0.01, 0.1, 0.3, 1.5, 3 and 10 mg/kg. Among the 52 dose-escalation patients, approximately 20 had hepatocellular carcinoma, roughly 15 melanoma, 9 renal cell carcinoma and 9 head and neck cancer. The dose-escalation cohort was roughly 80% male with a mean age of about 54 years, ranging from about 20 to 80. Patients were allowed to have had prior anti-PD-1, anti-PD-L1 or anti-CTLA-4 therapy, and around 43% of the dose-escalation patients had been treated with checkpoint inhibitors. Partial responses were achieved by three dose-escalation patients, of whom one had hepatocellular carcinoma and two had cutaneous melanoma. Peripheral TCRbeta sequencing aimed to test whether ivuxolimab altered TCR sequence diversity and caused clonal T-cell expansion. The paper covers the monotherapy dose-escalation part of the phase I ivuxolimab trial, which included N ≈ 50 patients.

Concerning this clone: No cognate antigen has been identified for it. No per-base quality is available; no much larger clone lies one base away.

Genomic DNA was isolated from the sorted cells so that the TCRbeta CDR3 region could be sequenced. TCRbeta CDR3 regions were sequenced using the immunoSEQ Assay. The source is immuneACCESS, and TCRdb retained only in-frame sequences with V and J called. Part of the clones is not carried over; for the studies checked, unresolved V genes explain less than half of this, and the remainder is unexplained. Present in this sample are roughly 89,000 clones, 90% of which were seen just once. 6.5% to 8.5% of the sample goes to the ten largest clones. The trial excluded patients who had a history of autoimmune disease or who were on systemic immunosuppression. Peripheral blood for TCR sequencing was collected from all dose cohorts at baseline, on cycle 4 day 1, and on cycle 7 day 1. Samples were obtained from an open-label, multicenter, first-in-human phase I dose-escalation trial of ivuxolimab. Adults with locally advanced or metastatic head and neck squamous cell, hepatocellular, melanoma or renal cell carcinoma were enrolled in the trial. Before TCR sequencing, CD4+ T cells and CD8+ T cells from peripheral blood were sorted into separate populations.

What the work shows at the level of the full study, not this receptor alone: Low levels of normalized T-cell clonal expansion were also seen in some nonresponding patients. Which antigens the clonally expanded peripheral T cells were specific for was not determined. At doses of 0.1 to 3.0 mg/kg, clonal expansion of both CD4+ and CD8+ blood T cells was observed from baseline to week 6. On average, CD8+ T cells showed more expanded clones than CD4+ T cells after ivuxolimab. In the 0.1-3.0 mg/kg groups, partial responders had among the lowest normalized peripheral clonal expansion, particularly in CD8+ T cells.

Reading from cysteine to phenylalanine, the CDR3 counts 13 amino acids. Only the CDR3 part of the read is kept: 39 bases, read in frame from the first base. V sheds 1 base and J sheds 4 bases, leaving 8 bases between their ends. CDR1 and CDR2 (GTSNPN, SVGIG) derive from the germline V gene (reference sequence). The material was CD4+ or CD8+ T cells sorted from blood, obtained in a trial of the OX40 agonist ivuxolimab. The receptor was derived from an adult with an advanced solid tumor such as melanoma, head and neck, liver or kidney cancer. The rearrangement combines TRBV30 with TRBJ2-1; no D gene call is confident. The sequenced DNA is TGTGCCTGGAGTGAGAGTCAGTACAATGAGCAGTTCTTC. The encoded protein is CAWSESQYNEQFF. The full variable domain, with segments outside the CDR3 supplied by the reference TRBV30 and TRBJ2-1 proteins, appears as SQTIHQWPATLVQPVGSPLSLECTVEGTSNPNLYWYRQAAGRGLQLLFYSVGIGQISSEVPQNLSASRPQDRQFILSSKKLLLSDSGFYLCAWSESQYNEQFFGPGTRLTVL.